Described below is a single T cell receptor beta chain sequence and its context. This sample is part of a study of kidney transplant recipient with SARS-CoV-2 infection. TCRdb re-called the reads with MiXCR, one entry per CDR3 protein. The sample contains fewer than 250,000 distinct CDR3 sequences, more than 25% of which appear only once. V lost 0 bases to trimming and J lost 6 bases; unmatched junction nucleotides: 5. Germline lookup yields CDR1 SGDLS and CDR2 YYNGEE. This CDR3 has 15 residues. The sample was a blood sample, taken at baseline and on day 111 from a kidney transplant recipient. The TCR comes from a male patient in his 30s who had COVID-19 and was a kidney transplant recipient. Some T cells may trace back to the graft donor. The rearrangement links TRBV9 to TRBJ2-7, with TRBD1 matching 11 bases. The CDR3 coding sequence is TGTGCCAGCAGCGTAGGAGGGGGACAGGGGGGCGAGCAGTACTTC. Residues: CASSVGGGQGGEQYF.